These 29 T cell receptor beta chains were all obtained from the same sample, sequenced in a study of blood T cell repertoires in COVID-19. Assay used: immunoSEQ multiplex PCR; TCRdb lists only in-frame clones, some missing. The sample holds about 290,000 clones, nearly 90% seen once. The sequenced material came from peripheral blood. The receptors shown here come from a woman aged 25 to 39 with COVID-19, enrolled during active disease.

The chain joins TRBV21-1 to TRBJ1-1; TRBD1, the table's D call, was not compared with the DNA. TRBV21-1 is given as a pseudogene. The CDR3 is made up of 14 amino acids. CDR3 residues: CATSKEGANTEAFF. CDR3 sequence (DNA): TGTGCCACCTCCAAGGAGGGGGCGAACACTGAAGCTTTCTTT.

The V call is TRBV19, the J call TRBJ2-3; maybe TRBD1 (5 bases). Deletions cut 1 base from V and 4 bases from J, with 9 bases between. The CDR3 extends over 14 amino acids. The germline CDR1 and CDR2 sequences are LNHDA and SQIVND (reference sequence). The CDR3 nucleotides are TGTGCCAGTAGTATAGGAGCAGGGTCAGATACGCAGTATTTT. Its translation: CASSIGAGSDTQYF.

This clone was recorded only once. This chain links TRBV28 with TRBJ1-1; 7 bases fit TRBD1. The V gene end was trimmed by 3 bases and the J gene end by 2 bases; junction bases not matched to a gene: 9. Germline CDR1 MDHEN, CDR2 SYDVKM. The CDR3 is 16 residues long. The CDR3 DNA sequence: TGTGCCAGCAGTTTTTTGGGGGACAGCTTTAACACTGAAGCTTTCTTT. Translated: CASSFLGDSFNTEAFF.

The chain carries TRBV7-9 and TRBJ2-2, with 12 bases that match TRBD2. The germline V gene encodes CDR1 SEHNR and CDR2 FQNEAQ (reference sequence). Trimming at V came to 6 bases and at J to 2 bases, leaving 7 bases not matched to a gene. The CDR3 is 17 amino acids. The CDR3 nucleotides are TGTGCCAGCAGTCTCCTAGCGGGGGGGCCCAACACCGGGGAGCTGTTTTTT. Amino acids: CASSLLAGGPNTGELFF. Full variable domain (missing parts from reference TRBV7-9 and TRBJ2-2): DTGVSQNPRHKITKRGQNVTFRCDPISEHNRLYWYRQTLGQGPEFLTYFQNEAQLEKSRLLSDRFSAERPKGSFSTLEIQRTEQGDSAMYLCASSLLAGGPNTGELFFGEGSRLTVL.

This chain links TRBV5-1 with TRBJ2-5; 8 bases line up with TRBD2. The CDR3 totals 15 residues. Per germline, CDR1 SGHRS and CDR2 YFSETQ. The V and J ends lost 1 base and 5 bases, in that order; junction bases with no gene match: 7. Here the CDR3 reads CASSLKISGAETQYF. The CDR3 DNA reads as TGCGCCAGCAGCTTGAAGATTAGCGGGGCGGAGACCCAGTACTTC.

The CDR3 DNA reads TGTGCCAGCAAGGGACTGGGCTACGAGCAGTACTTC. It specifies CASKGLGYEQYF. The chain links TRBV27 to TRBJ2-7, with a tentative D call TRBD2 (6 bases). This CDR3 spans 12 amino acids. V gave up 7 bases and J gave up 3 bases, with 10 bases separating them. Germline CDR1 is MNHEY and CDR2 is SMNVEV (reference sequence).

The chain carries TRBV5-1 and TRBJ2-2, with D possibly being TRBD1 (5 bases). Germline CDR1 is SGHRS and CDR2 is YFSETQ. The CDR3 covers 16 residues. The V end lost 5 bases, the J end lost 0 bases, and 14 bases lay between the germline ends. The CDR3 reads CASRDDSVSNTGELFF. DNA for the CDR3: TGCGCCAGCAGAGACGACAGTGTCTCGAACACCGGGGAGCTGTTTTTT.

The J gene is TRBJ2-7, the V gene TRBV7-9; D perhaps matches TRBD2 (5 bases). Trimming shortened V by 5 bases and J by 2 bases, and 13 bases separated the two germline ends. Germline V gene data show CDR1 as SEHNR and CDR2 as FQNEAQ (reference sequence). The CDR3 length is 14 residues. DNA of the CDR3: TGTGCCAGCAGCCCGAGGGTTGAACCCTACGAGCAGTACTTC. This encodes CASSPRVEPYEQYF.

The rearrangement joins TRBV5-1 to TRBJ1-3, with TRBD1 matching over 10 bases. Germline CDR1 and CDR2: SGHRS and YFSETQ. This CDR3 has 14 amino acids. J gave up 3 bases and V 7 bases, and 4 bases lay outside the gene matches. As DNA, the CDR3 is TGCGCCAGCCGACAGGGGGCTTATGGAAACACCATATATTTT. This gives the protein CASRQGAYGNTIYF. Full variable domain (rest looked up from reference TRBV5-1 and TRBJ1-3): KAGVTQTPRYLIKTRGQQVTLSCSPISGHRSVSWYQQTPGQGLQFLFEYFSETQRNKGNFPGRFSGRQFSNSRSEMNVSTLELGDSALYLCASRQGAYGNTIYFGEGSWLTVV.

CDR3 amino acids: CASSQDRRGATEAFF. CDR3 sequence (DNA): TGCGCCAGCAGCCAAGATCGGCGGGGGGCAACTGAAGCTTTCTTT. V usage is TRBV4-1 and J usage is TRBJ1-1, with D tentatively TRBD1 (6 bases). The CDR3 is made up of 15 amino acids. Trimming pared 0 bases from V and 5 bases from J, leaving 13 bases between. Looked up from germline, CDR1 is MGHRA and CDR2 is YSYEKL.

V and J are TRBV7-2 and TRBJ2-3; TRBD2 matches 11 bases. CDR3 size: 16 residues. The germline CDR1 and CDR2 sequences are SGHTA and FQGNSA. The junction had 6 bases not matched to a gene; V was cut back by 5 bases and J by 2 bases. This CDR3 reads CASSDLAGGYTDTQYF. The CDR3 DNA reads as TGTGCCAGCAGCGACCTAGCGGGGGGATACACAGATACGCAGTATTTT.

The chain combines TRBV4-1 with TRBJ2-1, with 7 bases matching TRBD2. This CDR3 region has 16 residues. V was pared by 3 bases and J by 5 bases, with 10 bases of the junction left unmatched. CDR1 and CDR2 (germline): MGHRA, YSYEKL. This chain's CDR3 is CASSQILASLHNEQFF. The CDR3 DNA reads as TGCGCCAGCAGCCAGATACTAGCGTCTCTTCACAATGAGCAGTTCTTC.

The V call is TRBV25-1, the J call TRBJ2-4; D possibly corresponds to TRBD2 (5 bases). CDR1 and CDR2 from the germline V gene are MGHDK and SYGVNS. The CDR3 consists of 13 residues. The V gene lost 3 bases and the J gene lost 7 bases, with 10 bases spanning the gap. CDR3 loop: CASSDMRVNIQYF. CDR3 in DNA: TGTGCCAGCAGTGATATGCGGGTGAACATTCAGTACTTC.

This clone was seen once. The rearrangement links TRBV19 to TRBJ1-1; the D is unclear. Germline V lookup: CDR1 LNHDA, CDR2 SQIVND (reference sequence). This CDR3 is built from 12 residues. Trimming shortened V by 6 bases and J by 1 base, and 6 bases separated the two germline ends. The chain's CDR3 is CASSESNTEAFF. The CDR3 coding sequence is TGTGCCAGTAGCGAGTCGAACACTGAAGCTTTCTTT.

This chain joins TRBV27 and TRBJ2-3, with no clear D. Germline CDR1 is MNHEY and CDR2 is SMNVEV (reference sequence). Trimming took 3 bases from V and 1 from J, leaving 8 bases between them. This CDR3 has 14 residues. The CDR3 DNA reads TGTGCCAGCAGTTTTACATACCGCACAGATACGCAGTATTTT. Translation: CASSFTYRTDTQYF.

The CDR3 sequence: CASSLGQLLEAFF. The CDR3 DNA reads as TGTGCCAGCAGCTTAGGACAGCTCTTAGAAGCTTTCTTT. V usage is TRBV11-2 and J usage is TRBJ1-1, with D possibly TRBD1 on 5 matching bases. The CDR3 contains 13 residues. The V end lost 1 base, the J end lost 8 bases, and 11 bases lay between the germline ends. Germline V gene lookup returns CDR1 SGHAT and CDR2 FQNNGV. Based on the CDR3 plus reference TRBV11-2 and TRBJ1-1, the full variable domain is EAGVAQSPRYKIIEKRQSVAFWCNPISGHATLYWYQQILGQGPKLLIQFQNNGVVDDSQLPKDRFSAERLKGVDSTLKIQPAKLEDSAVYLCASSLGQLLEAFFGQGTRLTVV.

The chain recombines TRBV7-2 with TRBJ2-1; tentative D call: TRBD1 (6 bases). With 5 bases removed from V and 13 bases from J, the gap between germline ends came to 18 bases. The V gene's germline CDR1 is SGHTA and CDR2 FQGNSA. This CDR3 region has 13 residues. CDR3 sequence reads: CASSQAVQGHQFF. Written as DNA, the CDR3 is TGTGCCAGCAGCCAGGCCGTCCAGGGACATCAGTTCTTC.

CDR3 sequence reads: CASSAWTGGEVEQFF. Written as DNA, the CDR3 is TGTGCCAGCAGCGCATGGACAGGGGGGGAAGTTGAGCAGTTCTTC. The chain uses TRBV14 and TRBJ2-1; TRBD1 matches at 10 bases. The V and J ends lost 5 bases and 9 bases, in that order; junction bases with no gene match: 10. The germline CDR1 and CDR2 sequences are SGHDN and FVKESK. The CDR3 contains 15 residues.

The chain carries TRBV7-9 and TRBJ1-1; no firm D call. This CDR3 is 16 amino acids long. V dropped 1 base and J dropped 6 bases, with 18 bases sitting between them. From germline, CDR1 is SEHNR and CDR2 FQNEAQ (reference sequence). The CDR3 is CASSLGFGNPGAEAFF. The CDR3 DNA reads TGTGCCAGCAGCTTAGGTTTCGGGAACCCAGGCGCTGAAGCTTTCTTT.

The CDR3 loop reads CASSFRQVNQPQHF. The CDR3 nucleotides are TGTGCCAGCAGCTTCAGACAGGTCAATCAGCCCCAGCATTTT. This rearrangement joins TRBV5-8 to TRBJ1-5, with D tentatively TRBD1 (6 bases). Deletions cut 2 bases from V and 3 bases from J, with 9 bases between. The CDR3 has 14 residues. Germline CDR1 is SGHTS and CDR2 is YDEGEE.

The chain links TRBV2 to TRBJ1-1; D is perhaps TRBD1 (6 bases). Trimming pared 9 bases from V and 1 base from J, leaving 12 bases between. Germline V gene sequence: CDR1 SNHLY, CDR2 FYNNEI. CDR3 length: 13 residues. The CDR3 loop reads CARMDSWNTEAFF. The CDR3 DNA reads TGTGCCAGAATGGACAGTTGGAACACTGAAGCTTTCTTT.

Here the CDR3 DNA reads TGTGCCAGCAGCGTAGGAGGGTCATACAATGAGCAGTTCTTC. Protein sequence: CASSVGGSYNEQFF. The chain uses TRBV9 and TRBJ2-1; tentative D call: TRBD2 (5 bases). The CDR3 totals 14 residues. V lost 0 bases and J 4 bases, leaving 8 bases between the germline ends. Germline lookup yields CDR1 SGDLS and CDR2 YYNGEE.

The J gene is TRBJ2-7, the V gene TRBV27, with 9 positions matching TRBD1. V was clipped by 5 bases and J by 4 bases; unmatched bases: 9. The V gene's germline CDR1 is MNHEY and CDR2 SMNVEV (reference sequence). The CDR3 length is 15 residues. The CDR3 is CASSPGQGWRYEQYF. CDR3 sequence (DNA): TGTGCCAGCAGTCCAGGACAGGGGTGGAGGTACGAGCAGTACTTC.

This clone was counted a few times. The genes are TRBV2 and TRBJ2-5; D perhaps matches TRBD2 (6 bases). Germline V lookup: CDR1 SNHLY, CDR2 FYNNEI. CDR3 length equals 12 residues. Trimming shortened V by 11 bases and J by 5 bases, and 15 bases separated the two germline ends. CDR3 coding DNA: TGTGCCGCCGGGCGGGGTGACGAGACCCAGTACTTC. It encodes CAAGRGDETQYF.

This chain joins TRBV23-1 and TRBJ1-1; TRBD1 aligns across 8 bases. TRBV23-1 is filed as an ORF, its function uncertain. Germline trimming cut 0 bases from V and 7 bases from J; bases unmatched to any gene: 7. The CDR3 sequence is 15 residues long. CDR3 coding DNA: TGCGCCAGCAGTCAATCGGGACAGGAGCCCCTTGAAGCTTTCTTT. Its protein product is CASSQSGQEPLEAFF.

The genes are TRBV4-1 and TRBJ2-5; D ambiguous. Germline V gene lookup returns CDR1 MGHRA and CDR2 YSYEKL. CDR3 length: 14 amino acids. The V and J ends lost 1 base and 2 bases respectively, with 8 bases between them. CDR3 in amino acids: CASSQANGQETQYF. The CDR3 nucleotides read TGCGCCAGCAGCCAAGCTAACGGTCAAGAGACCCAGTACTTC.

The CDR3 nucleotides read TGTGCCAGCAGCCCGTTGACAGCACGTAATGAAAAACTGTTTTTT. Its protein is CASSPLTARNEKLFF. The chain couples TRBV3-1 (or the pseudogene TRBV3-2) to TRBJ1-4; D possibly corresponds to TRBD1 (5 bases). Trimming took off 4 bases at V and 4 bases at J, with 13 bases between the two ends. CDR1 is LGHDT and CDR2 is YNNKEL in the germline V gene (reference sequence). CDR3 length: 15 amino acids.

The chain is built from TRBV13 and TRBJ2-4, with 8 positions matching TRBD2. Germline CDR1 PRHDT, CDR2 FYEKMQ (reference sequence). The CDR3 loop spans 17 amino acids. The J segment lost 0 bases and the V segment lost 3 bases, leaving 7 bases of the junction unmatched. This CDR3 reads CASSFGGGPLAKNIQYF. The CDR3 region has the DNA TGTGCCAGCAGCTTCGGGGGGGGACCCCTAGCCAAAAACATTCAGTACTTC.

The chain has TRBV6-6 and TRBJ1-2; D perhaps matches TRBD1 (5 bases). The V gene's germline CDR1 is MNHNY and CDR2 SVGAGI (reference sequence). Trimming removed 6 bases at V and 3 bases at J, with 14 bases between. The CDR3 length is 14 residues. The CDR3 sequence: CASRTLKGYYGYTF. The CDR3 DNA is TGTGCCAGCAGGACCCTAAAGGGGTACTATGGCTACACCTTC.